Listed here is a single T cell receptor (beta chain). Its specificity is unknown. The entry originates in a study of shared clonotypes between healthy human individuals. Overall study context: CD4 naive and memory got three plates each, CD8 naive two, CD8 memory one. Study results and caveats: Sequencing depth was a factor that was expected to affect clonotype sharing among donors.

Terminally differentiated effector memory CD45RA+ cells were left out of the naive CD8 fraction, which was CD45RO-negative and positively selected for CCR7. On sorted subsets, replicate PCRs used approximately 190 ng DNA, or roughly 30,000 T cell genomes. TCRdb's copy holds only in-frame clones and misses some; the assay was immunoSEQ multiplex PCR. The sample holds 450,000 to 700,000 clones, roughly 95% seen once. The source of this sequence is a woman in her 30s in good health. Sequences were obtained from naive CD8+ T cells sorted from blood.

CDR3 nucleotides: TGTGCCAGCAGCTTTACAGGGGGCCTAAGCTACACCTTC. It specifies CASSFTGGLSYTF. The chain couples TRBV5-4 to TRBJ1-2; 9 nucleotides line up with TRBD1. V trimming: 2 bases; J trimming: 9 bases; junction bases outside the gene matches: 5. Germline V gene lookup returns CDR1 SGHNT and CDR2 YYREEE (reference sequence). This CDR3 region has 13 residues.